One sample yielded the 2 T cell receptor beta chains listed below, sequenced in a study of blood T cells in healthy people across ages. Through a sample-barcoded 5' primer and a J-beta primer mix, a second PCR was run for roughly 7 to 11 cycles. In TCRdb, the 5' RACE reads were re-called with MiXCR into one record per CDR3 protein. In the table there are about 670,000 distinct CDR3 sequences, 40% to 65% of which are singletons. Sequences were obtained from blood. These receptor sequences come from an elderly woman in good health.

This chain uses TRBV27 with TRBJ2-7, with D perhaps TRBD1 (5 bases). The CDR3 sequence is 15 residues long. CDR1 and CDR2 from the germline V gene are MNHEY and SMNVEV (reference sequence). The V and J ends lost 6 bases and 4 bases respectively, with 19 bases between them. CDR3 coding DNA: TGTGCCAGCAGACCAGCAGGGTCCCCAATATACGAGCAGTACTTC. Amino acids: CASRPAGSPIYEQYF.

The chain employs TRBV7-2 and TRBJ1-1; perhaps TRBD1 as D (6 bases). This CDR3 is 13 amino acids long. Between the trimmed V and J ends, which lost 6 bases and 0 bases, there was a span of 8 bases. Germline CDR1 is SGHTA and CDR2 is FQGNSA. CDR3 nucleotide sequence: TGTGCCAGCAGGGACAGCCTGAACACTGAAGCTTTCTTT. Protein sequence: CASRDSLNTEAFF.